This record concerns one TCR beta chain sequence. In this sample, this clone turned up once. The specificity of this receptor is unknown. No quality values exist for individual bases; no much larger clone is one base distant. TCRbeta CDR3 regions were sequenced with the immunoSEQ Assay. After extraction, genomic DNA underwent amplification by bias-controlled multiplex PCR, followed by high-throughput sequencing. On the study's bioinformatics: To quantify the absolute abundance of every unique TCRbeta CDR3 region, sequences were collapsed and filtered. Usable DNA was measured by amplifying reference genes present in all nucleated cells, and TCRbeta template counts were normalized to that usable DNA to estimate T cell fraction. Repertoire TCRs were annotated as SARS-CoV-2-specific by exact matching of V gene, CDR3 amino acid sequence and J gene to a known reactive TCR set. MIRA supplied the reference SARS-CoV-2 TCR set, which was filtered for enrichment in COVID-19-positive ImmuneCODE repertoires so that public or cross-reactive TCRs were removed. Based on the MIRA antigens, annotated TCRs were further analysed at the level of specific ORF or position within ORF. Breadth was defined as annotated unique rearrangements over total unique productive rearrangements; depth was the summed frequency of those rearrangements. Group comparisons of TCR breadth used two-sided Wilcoxon rank-sum tests. TCRdb holds this immuneACCESS table with in-frame rearrangements only. Some clones are missing; in checked studies, unresolved V genes explain under half, and the rest has no known cause. The DNA was the basis for D and trimming; V, J and clone size are from that table. The sample table contains about 350,000 clones; only one count was recorded for around 83% of them. The top ten constitute 2.5% to 3.5% of the sample.

The data are from a study of Ad26.COV2.S vaccination and SARS-CoV-2 variants (dated by TCRdb to the early 2020s). With regard to the full study: Vaccine-arm donors came from COV1001, a multicentre, randomized, double-blind, placebo-controlled phase I-IIa trial of Ad26.COV2.S in healthy adults. Ad26.COV2.S was administered intramuscularly at 5 x 10^10 or 1 x 10^11 viral particles, either as a single shot or as two shots given 56 days apart. TCRbeta repertoire sequencing served as the tool for gauging how specific and how broad the SARS-CoV-2-reactive T cell receptors were following Ad26.COV2.S vaccination. The TCR-sequenced set comprised around 32 samples: approximately 19 Ad26.COV2.S vaccine recipients, 5 placebo recipients and 8 SARS-CoV-2 convalescent individuals. Trial participants were randomized into five groups of five, in which low-dose or high-dose Ad26.COV2.S was given once or twice, or placebo was given on both occasions. Blinding of investigators to trial group allocation was maintained during experiments and outcome assessment.

Study-wide findings and limitations: The authors noted that the TCR breadth and depth analyses may have underestimated total T cell responses. Substantial breadth of spike-specific CD8+ and CD4+ T cell responses was reported after vaccination. Non-spike TCR breadth was comparable between vaccine and placebo recipients, consistent with the vaccine containing only spike. The study was not powered for comparison of responses between vaccine doses or regimens. Ad26.COV2.S recipients had higher spike-specific TCR breadth than placebo recipients (P = 0.0014).

The treatment or condition label on this specimen signifies: about 20 received Ad26.COV2.S at low or high dose, single or two shots; about five received placebo; per-sample allocation not given. Repertoires of vaccine and placebo recipients were sequenced from samples taken on day 63 after the first injection. Cohort 1b enrolled some 25 adults aged 18-55 years at a single site in Boston, USA, between 29 July and 7 August 2020. Ad26.COV2.S was a replication-incompetent adenovirus type 26 vector that expressed a prefusion-stabilized SARS-CoV-2 spike protein derived from the original Wuhan strain. The receptor comes from a person between 18 and 65 years old who received the Ad26.COV2.S COVID-19 vaccine or a placebo. The specimen was peripheral blood, collected in a trial of Ad26.COV2.S vaccine versus placebo.

The DNA is as follows: TGTGCCAGCAGTGTCCCAGGGGGACAGGGGGCAGATACGCAGTATTTT. This sequence encodes CASSVPGGQGADTQYF. Here the chain combines TRBV6-1 and TRBJ2-3, and TRBD1 matches 11 of the central bases. Including cysteine and phenylalanine, the CDR3 has 16 amino acids. The CDR3 DNA has 48 bases and is translated from base 1. The germline V gene specifies MNHNS as CDR1 and SASEGT as CDR2. V loses 4 bases at its end and J loses 4 bases; junction bases beyond the gene matches: 7.